The subject of this entry is one T cell receptor beta chain. Antigen unknown. These data come from a study of tumor-infiltrating lymphocytes in localized non-small cell lung cancer. Study details: The cohort mixed smokers and never-smokers, several histologies, and some post-neoadjuvant-chemotherapy samples. Study results and caveats: IM1 and IM2 tumors showed no difference in T-cell fraction. Different pieces of the same tissue were used for each assay. Tumors had more T cell infiltration than uninvolved lung, per TCRbeta sequencing and CD3 counts.

The length of the CDR3 is 16 residues. Unmatched junction bases numbered 8, after V lost 4 bases and J lost 2 bases. CDR1 and CDR2 from the germline V gene are SGHTA and FQGNSA. Clones were sequenced by immunoSEQ multiplex PCR, and TCRdb holds only the in-frame ones, with some missing. The table includes around 7,200 clones, about two thirds detected once. Sequencing used lung tumor tissue. The source is a human donor with non-small cell lung cancer. V gene TRBV7-2 combines with J gene TRBJ2-1; 7 bases are shared with TRBD2. The CDR3 is CASSYWGGRTYNEQFF. Here the CDR3 DNA reads TGTGCCAGCAGCTATTGGGGGGGTAGGACCTACAATGAGCAGTTCTTC.